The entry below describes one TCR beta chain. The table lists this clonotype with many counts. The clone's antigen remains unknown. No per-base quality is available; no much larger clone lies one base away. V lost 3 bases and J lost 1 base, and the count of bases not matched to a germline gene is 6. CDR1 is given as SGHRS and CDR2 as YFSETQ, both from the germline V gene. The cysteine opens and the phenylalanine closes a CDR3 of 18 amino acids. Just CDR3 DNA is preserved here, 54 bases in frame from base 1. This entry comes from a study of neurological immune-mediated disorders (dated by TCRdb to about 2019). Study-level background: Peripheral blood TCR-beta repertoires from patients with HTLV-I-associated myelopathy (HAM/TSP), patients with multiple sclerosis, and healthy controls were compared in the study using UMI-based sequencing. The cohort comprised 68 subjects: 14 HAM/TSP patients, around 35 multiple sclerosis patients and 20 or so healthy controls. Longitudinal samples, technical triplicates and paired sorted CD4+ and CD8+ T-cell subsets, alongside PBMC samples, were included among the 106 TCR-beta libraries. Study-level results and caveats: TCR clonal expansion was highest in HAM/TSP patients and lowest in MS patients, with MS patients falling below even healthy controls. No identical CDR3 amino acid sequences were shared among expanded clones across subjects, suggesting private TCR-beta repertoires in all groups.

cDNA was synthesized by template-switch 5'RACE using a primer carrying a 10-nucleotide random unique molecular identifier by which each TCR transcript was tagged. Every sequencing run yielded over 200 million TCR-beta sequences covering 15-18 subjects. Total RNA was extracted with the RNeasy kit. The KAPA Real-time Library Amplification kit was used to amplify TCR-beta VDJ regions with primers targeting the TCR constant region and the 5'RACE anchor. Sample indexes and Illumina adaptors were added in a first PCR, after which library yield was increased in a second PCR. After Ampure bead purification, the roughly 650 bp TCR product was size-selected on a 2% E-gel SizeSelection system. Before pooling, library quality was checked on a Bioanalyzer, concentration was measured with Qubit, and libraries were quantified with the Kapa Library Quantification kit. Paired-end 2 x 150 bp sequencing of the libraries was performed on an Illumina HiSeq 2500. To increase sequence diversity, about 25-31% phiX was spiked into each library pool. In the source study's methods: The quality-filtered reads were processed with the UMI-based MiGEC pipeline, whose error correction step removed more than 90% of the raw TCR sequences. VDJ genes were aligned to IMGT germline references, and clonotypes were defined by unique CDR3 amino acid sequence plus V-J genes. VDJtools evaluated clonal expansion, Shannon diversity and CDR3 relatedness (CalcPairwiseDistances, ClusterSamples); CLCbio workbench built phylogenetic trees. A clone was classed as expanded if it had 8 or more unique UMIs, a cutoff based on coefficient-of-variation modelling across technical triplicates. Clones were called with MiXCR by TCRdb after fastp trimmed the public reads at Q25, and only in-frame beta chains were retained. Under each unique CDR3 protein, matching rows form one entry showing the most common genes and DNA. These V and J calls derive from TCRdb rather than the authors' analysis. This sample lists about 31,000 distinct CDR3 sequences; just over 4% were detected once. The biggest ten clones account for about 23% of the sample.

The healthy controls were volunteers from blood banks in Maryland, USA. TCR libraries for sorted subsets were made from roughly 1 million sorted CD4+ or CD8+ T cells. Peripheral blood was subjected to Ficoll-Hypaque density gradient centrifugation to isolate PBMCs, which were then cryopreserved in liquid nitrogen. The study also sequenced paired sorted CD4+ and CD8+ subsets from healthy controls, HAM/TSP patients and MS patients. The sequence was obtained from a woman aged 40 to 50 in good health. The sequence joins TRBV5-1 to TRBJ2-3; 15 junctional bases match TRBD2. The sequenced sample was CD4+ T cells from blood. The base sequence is TGCGCCAGCAGCTCGGGACTAGCGGGGGGTCGCCGCACAGATACGCAGTATTTT. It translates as CASSSGLAGGRRTDTQYF.